At least ten counts were recorded for the clone carrying this TCR beta chain. Antigen specificity is unknown. This entry is derived from a study of naive and memory T cell subsets. Whole-study results and caveats: Potentially, T cell activation and differentiation skew this RNA-based measurement.

TCR cDNA received a 3' ligated oligonucleotide that carried a UMI. Unsorted total RNA, about 1 to 1000 ng, was DNase treated before reverse transcription. The CDR3 totals 16 residues. V lost 6 bases and J lost 0, with 15 bases in between. The SP2 primer and nested alpha and beta constant region primers amplified ligated cDNA in four rounds. TCRdb fed the 5' RACE reads into MiXCR, producing one record per CDR3 protein. This sample has tens of thousands of distinct CDR3 sequences, with 6% to 8% found just once. The rearrangement links TRBV12-3 or TRBV12-4 to TRBJ1-3, with a possible D match to TRBD1 (5 bases). The receptor comes from a female donor in good health. CDR3 bases: TGTGCCAGCAGCTCCAGACAGTTAACCTCTGGAAACACCATATATTTT. Translating it yields CASSSRQLTSGNTIYF.